One sample yielded the 3 T cell receptor beta chains listed below, sequenced in a study of regulatory T cells in long-lasting Graves disease. The time point here: newly diagnosed GD, antithyroid drugs for less than 3 months. From PBMCs, RNA was extracted and then used to make the TCR library. Building the TCR beta libraries relied on iRepertoire HTBI primers, and CDR3 regions underwent Arm-PCR. TCRdb used MiXCR to reprocess the multiplex PCR reads, holding one entry per CDR3 protein. The sample records hundreds of thousands of distinct CDR3 sequences, around 13% being singletons. The same data also contributed to another study, on T cells in Graves' hyperthyroidism and ophthalmopathy.

Sequencing was performed on peripheral blood mononuclear cells (PBMCs), taken at new diagnosis, from a patient treated with antithyroid drugs. The receptors derive from a woman aged 25 to 45 with Graves disease.

Concerning this clonotype itself: This may stem from a read error, because a much larger clone lies one nucleotide away. V gene TRBV12-3 or TRBV12-4 combines with J gene TRBJ1-3; no clear D. The CDR3 consists of 16 residues. Written as DNA, the CDR3 is TGTGCCAGCAGTCAAGCGGGTCTCACGGGAGGAAACACCTTATATTTT. Amino acid sequence: CASSQAGLTGGNTLYF.

This clonotype was observed at least ten times. The V gene is TRBV3-1, the J gene TRBJ2-7; D may be TRBD1 (6 bases). There are 18 residues in the CDR3. Between the trimmed V and J ends, which lost 2 bases and 4 bases, there was a span of 24 bases. The germline V gene has CDR1 LGHDT and CDR2 YNNKEL (reference sequence). For the CDR3, the DNA is TGTGCCAGCAGCCAAAGAGGGGACACCAAAACCTCCGTTTACGAGCAGTACTTC. Translating it yields CASSQRGDTKTSVYEQYF.

Many counts were recorded for this clonotype. The chain couples TRBV12-3 or TRBV12-4 to TRBJ1-3; D remains ambiguous. This CDR3 is built from 13 residues. Trimming stripped 6 bases from V and 5 bases from J, with 11 bases between. CDR3 loop: CASSQALRNTIYF. The CDR3 DNA is TGTGCCAGCAGCCAGGCTCTTCGAAACACCATATATTTT.